A single sample gave rise to the 16 T cell receptor beta chains below, sequenced in a study of cytomegalovirus exposure and HLA in healthy donors. The PCR made use of 60 Vbeta and 13 Jbeta primers. The table came from immunoSEQ multiplex PCR; TCRdb's copy has only in-frame clones and leaves some out. The data contain over 110,000 clones, 82% of them singletons. Sequencing was performed on PBMCs. These TCRs come from a woman aged 60-75 years in good health and CMV-seropositive.

This chain uses TRBV29-1 with TRBJ2-1; 9 bases map to TRBD2. CDR3 length: 17 residues. Germline lookup yields CDR1 SQVTM and CDR2 ANQGSEA. With V trimmed by 0 bases and J by 0 bases, 6 bases remained unmatched. The CDR3: CSVEDLLAGPSYNEQFF. CDR3 in DNA: TGCAGCGTTGAAGATCTACTAGCGGGCCCCTCCTACAATGAGCAGTTCTTC.

The rearrangement uses TRBV27 and TRBJ1-2, with D perhaps TRBD1 (6 bases). The CDR3 has 16 amino acids. Trimming took off 2 bases at V and 2 bases at J, with 15 bases between the two ends. CDR1 MNHEY and CDR2 SMNVEV come from the germline V gene (reference sequence). CDR3 loop: CASSLGARGGNYGYTF. CDR3 bases: TGTGCCAGCAGTTTAGGCGCCAGGGGTGGAAACTATGGCTACACCTTC.

The chain recombines TRBV10-3 with TRBJ2-7, with D possibly matching TRBD2 (5 bases). V dropped 4 bases and J dropped 3 bases, with 10 bases sitting between them. This CDR3 comprises 13 residues. Germline-derived CDR1 and CDR2 are ENHRY and SYGVKD. CDR3 nucleotide sequence: TGTGCCATCAGTGCTACGGGAAACTACGAGCAGTACTTC. Translated, it gives CAISATGNYEQYF.

The rearrangement uses TRBV5-4 and TRBJ1-1; 8 bases map to TRBD1. Germline V gene lookup returns CDR1 SGHNT and CDR2 YYREEE (reference sequence). The trim removed 4 bases at V and 2 bases at J, leaving 7 bases unmatched. The CDR3 has 15 residues. Here the CDR3 DNA reads TGTGCCAGCAGCGCCTCCGGGACAGGCAACACTGAAGCTTTCTTT. Translation: CASSASGTGNTEAFF. Combining the CDR3 with reference TRBV5-4 and TRBJ1-1 gives the whole variable domain ETGVTQSPTHLIKTRGQQVTLRCSSQSGHNTVSWYQQALGQGPQFIFQYYREEENGRGNFPPRFSGLQFPNYSSELNVNALELDDSALYLCASSASGTGNTEAFFGQGTRLTVV.

As DNA, the CDR3 is TGTGCACTCACCTCCTACCAAGAGACCCAGTACTTC. Amino acid sequence: CALTSYQETQYF. The V call is TRBV30, the J call TRBJ2-5; D gene unclear. The length of the CDR3 is 12 residues. The germline gives CDR1 GTSNPN, CDR2 SVGIG (reference sequence).

The V call is TRBV7-9, the J call TRBJ1-1, with a tentative D call TRBD1 (6 bases). The CDR3 spans 13 residues. Trimming pared 7 bases from V and 4 bases from J, leaving 13 bases between. The germline V gene has CDR1 SEHNR and CDR2 FQNEAQ (reference sequence). The CDR3 DNA reads as TGTGCCAGCATCGACAGAGGGGGCACTGAAGCTTTCTTT. Protein: CASIDRGGTEAFF.

This chain joins TRBV28 and TRBJ2-7, with TRBD2 matching 8 bases. Germline V gene data show CDR1 as MDHEN and CDR2 as SYDVKM. Losses at the gene ends were 7 bases for V and 2 bases for J; bases not matched to a gene: 7. The CDR3 length is 14 residues. The CDR3: CASKRERLPYEQYF. Written as DNA, the CDR3 is TGTGCCAGCAAGCGGGAGAGGTTACCCTACGAGCAGTACTTC.

The sample holds a few counts of this clone. The chain uses TRBV6-1 and TRBJ1-3, with a possible D match to TRBD1 (5 bases). The germline gives CDR1 MNHNS, CDR2 SASEGT. V was shortened by 2 bases and J by 2 bases, with 7 bases between the two germline ends. This CDR3 is 14 amino acids long. The CDR3 reads CASSEQGTGNTIYF. As DNA, the CDR3 is TGTGCCAGCAGTGAACAGGGTACTGGAAACACCATATATTTT.

J is TRBJ2-5 and V is TRBV7-4, with 7 bases that match TRBD2. Trimming cost V 8 bases and J 5 bases; bases outside gene matches: 26. This CDR3 spans 19 amino acids. Per germline, CDR1 SGHVT and CDR2 SQSDAQ. The CDR3 is CASFKREGQGLPVGETQYF. The CDR3 coding sequence is TGTGCCAGCTTCAAAAGGGAGGGGCAGGGCTTGCCAGTAGGCGAGACCCAGTACTTC.

The rearrangement uses TRBV5-8 and TRBJ2-3; no definite D call. Trimming pared 0 bases from V and 4 bases from J, leaving 12 bases between. The germline V gene encodes CDR1 SGHTS and CDR2 YDEGEE. This CDR3 comprises 15 residues. The CDR3 is CASSLAGRKADTQYF. The CDR3 region has the DNA TGTGCCAGCAGCTTGGCCGGCAGGAAGGCAGATACGCAGTATTTT.

CDR3 DNA: TGTGCCAGCAGCCGCCAGGGGATGAACTACGAGCAGTACTTC. It codes for CASSRQGMNYEQYF. The chain couples TRBV6-5 to TRBJ2-7; tentative D call: TRBD1 (6 bases). Germline V gives CDR1 MNHEY, CDR2 SVGAGI. V was clipped by 6 bases and J by 3 bases, with 15 bases between them. The CDR3 has 14 amino acids.

This clone was observed once. J is TRBJ2-5 and V is TRBV6-6; 11 bases align to TRBD1. CDR3 length: 14 amino acids. Germline values: CDR1 MNHNY, CDR2 SVGAGI (reference sequence). Trimming removed 7 bases from V and 3 bases from J; junction bases left unmatched: 4. The CDR3 region is CASKGQGGKETQYF. The CDR3, as DNA: TGTGCCAGCAAGGGACAGGGGGGAAAAGAGACCCAGTACTTC.

V is TRBV7-3 and J is TRBJ1-1; D is ambiguous. Germline loops: CDR1 SGHTA, CDR2 FQGTGA. The CDR3 has 13 amino acids. With 7 bases removed from V and 6 bases from J, the gap between germline ends came to 15 bases. The CDR3 DNA reads TGTGCCAGCAAGAGGTTTGCGGACTCTGAAGCTTTCTTT. This translates into CASKRFADSEAFF.

V and J are TRBV11-3 and TRBJ2-7; D gene uncertain. This CDR3 is 16 amino acids long. The V gene lost 5 bases and the J gene lost 3 bases, with 20 bases spanning the gap. Germline loops: CDR1 SGHNT, CDR2 YENEEA. This chain's CDR3 is CASSVGGSIRGYEQYF. In DNA, the CDR3 is TGTGCCAGCAGCGTTGGTGGGTCCATTCGAGGCTACGAGCAGTACTTC.

The chain joins TRBV9 to TRBJ2-7, with D perhaps TRBD2 (5 bases). CDR1 SGDLS and CDR2 YYNGEE come from the germline V gene. CDR3 length: 15 amino acids. With 0 bases removed from V and 6 bases from J, the gap between germline ends came to 16 bases. The CDR3 DNA follows: TGTGCCAGCAGCGTAGTGGCAAGCCCCCGGGGCGAGCAGTACTTC. Translating gives CASSVVASPRGEQYF.

This chain connects TRBV27 to TRBJ1-2; 10 bases are shared with TRBD1. Germline V gives CDR1 MNHEY, CDR2 SMNVEV (reference sequence). The V and J ends lost 6 bases and 8 bases, in that order; junction bases with no gene match: 6. The length of the CDR3 is 13 residues. This CDR3 is CASRTTGGRGYTF. CDR3 in DNA: TGTGCCAGCAGGACGACAGGGGGCCGGGGCTACACCTTC.